This entry describes one T cell receptor beta chain. This clonotype was detected only a few times. Its specific antigen is unknown. No qualities accompany the bases; no much larger clone lies one base away. This sample was included in a study of T cells after yellow fever vaccination (dated by TCRdb to the late 2010s). Turning to the overall study: Libraries from fractions with low cell numbers were prepared with the SMART-Seq v4 Ultra Low Input RNA kit. To track T-cell clones before and after primary and booster YFV17D yellow fever vaccination, bulk TCR alpha and beta repertoires were sequenced longitudinally. Two healthy male donors, one aged 18 to 30 and one aged 30 to 40 years, made up the cohort. Blood was drawn at multiple timepoints before and after primary and secondary immunization, with bulk PBMC replicates and cell subsets isolated. Overall results and qualifications from the work: Compared with the primary T-cell response, the secondary T-cell response was faster but weaker, reaching its peak on day 5 rather than on day 15. Most clones expanded after primary vaccination were re-detected after the booster (almost 98% of CD4 and about 88% of CD8), suggesting broad memory maintenance. Because the study included only two donors, the extent to which the findings can be generalized is limited. FACS-sorted repertoires could contain abundant contaminating clonotypes from the bulk population, so computational filtering was required. A small share of clonotypes was detected in both CD4 and CD8 compartments, with the overlap likely arising from convergent recombination.

According to the study, the label for this sample's treatment or condition signals: live attenuated yellow fever vaccine strain. At each blood-draw timepoint, two biological replicates of bulk PBMCs were collected. A standard Ficoll-Paque protocol was used to isolate PBMCs from peripheral blood. TriZol was used to extract RNA from bulk PBMCs, from CD4 and CD8 fractions, and from dextramer-positive and dextramer-negative fractions. TCR cDNA was made using 5'RACE template switching, a step that added a universal primer site and unique molecular identifiers. Priming of cDNA synthesis was performed from both the TCR alpha and TCR beta constant segments. Libraries were amplified in two PCR steps, with sample barcodes and sequencing adapters added in the second step. Libraries were sequenced on Illumina HiSeq 2500 (2x100 bp) or NovaSeq (2x150 bp). For the original study's pipeline: MIGEC handled demultiplexing of reads and collapsing into UMI consensus sequences, while MiXCR performed V(D)J alignment. Clonotypes responding to the vaccine were identified with edgeR on replicate PBMC samples, with the criteria of FDR below 0.01 and a log2 fold change above 5 up to day 15. CD4 or CD8 identity was assigned to each bulk clonotype according to whether the clonotype was present at higher abundance in the sequenced CD4 repertoire or the sequenced CD8 repertoire. TCRdb handled the public reads itself, with Q25 trimming in fastp and clone calling in MiXCR, and kept productive beta chains. Rows matching on CDR3 protein sequence are summarized as one entry with the most common DNA and genes. None of the V and J calls come from the authors' own analysis; TCRdb made them. This sample gives hundreds of thousands of distinct CDR3 sequences in total; around an eighth of them show up just once. 15% of the sample comes from the top ten.

The junction shows trimming of 3 bases on V and 5 bases on J, plus 9 bases between the germline ends. Via the germline V gene, CDR1 is SGDLS and CDR2 YYNGEE. The CDR3 runs 13 residues from the cysteine to the phenylalanine. Solely the CDR3 DNA is kept, with 39 bases framed from the first base. The material sequenced was PBMCs, taken on the day of the yellow fever booster vaccination. The V and J segments used are TRBV9 and TRBJ2-4; the D gene is possibly TRBD1 or TRBD2, each agreeing over 5 bases. The source of this sequence is a man aged 25 to 40 who received the YFV17D yellow fever vaccine. The DNA sequence follows: TGTGCCAGCAGCGCTGGGACGGAAAACATTCAGTACTTC. Protein translation: CASSAGTENIQYF.